This T cell receptor (beta chain) was profiled in a study of OX40 agonist ivuxolimab in advanced cancers. This clone occurred once. Generated by immunoSEQ multiplex PCR, the TCRdb table keeps only in-frame clones and is missing some. Found here are about 56,000 clones, roughly 82% of them singletons; the top ten hold under 4.5%. The material was CD4+ or CD8+ T cells sorted from blood, obtained in a trial of the OX40 agonist ivuxolimab. The source is an adult with an advanced solid tumor such as melanoma, head and neck, liver or kidney cancer.

Here the CDR3 reads CASSMDVQGTYGYTF. The DNA of the CDR3 is TGTGCCAGTAGTATGGACGTACAGGGCACCTATGGCTACACCTTC. The rearrangement uses TRBV19 and TRBJ1-2; a possible D gene is TRBD1 (6 bases). The V end lost 3 bases, the J end lost 4 bases, and 15 bases lay between the germline ends. There are 15 residues in the CDR3. Germline V lookup: CDR1 LNHDA, CDR2 SQIVND (reference sequence).